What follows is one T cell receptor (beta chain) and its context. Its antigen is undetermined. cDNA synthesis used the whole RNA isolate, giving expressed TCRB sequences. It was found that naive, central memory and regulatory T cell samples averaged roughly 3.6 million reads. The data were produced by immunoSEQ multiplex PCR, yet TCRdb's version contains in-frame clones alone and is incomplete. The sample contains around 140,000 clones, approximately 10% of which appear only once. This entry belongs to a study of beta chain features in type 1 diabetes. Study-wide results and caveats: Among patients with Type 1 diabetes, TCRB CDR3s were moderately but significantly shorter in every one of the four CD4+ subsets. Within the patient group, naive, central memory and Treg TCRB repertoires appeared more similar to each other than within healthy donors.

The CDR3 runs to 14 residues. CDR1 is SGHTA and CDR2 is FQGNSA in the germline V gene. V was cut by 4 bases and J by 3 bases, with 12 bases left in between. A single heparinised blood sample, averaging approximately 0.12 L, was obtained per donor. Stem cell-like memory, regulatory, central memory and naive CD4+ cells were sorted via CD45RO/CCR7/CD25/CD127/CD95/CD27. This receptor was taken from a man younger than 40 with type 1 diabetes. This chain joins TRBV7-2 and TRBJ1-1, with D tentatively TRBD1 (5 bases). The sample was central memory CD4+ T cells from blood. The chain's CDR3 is CASSSGLRYTEAFF. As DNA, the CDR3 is TGTGCCAGCAGCTCGGGACTTCGTTACACTGAAGCTTTCTTT.